This T cell receptor beta chain was profiled in a study of Ad26.COV2.S vaccination and SARS-CoV-2 variants. In regard to this clone: Its antigen is unidentified.

Study observations and caveats: Similar non-spike TCR breadth was observed in recipients of vaccine and of placebo.

CDR3 length equals 14 residues. Trimming removed 5 bases from V and 5 bases from J, with 15 bases in between. Germline V CDR1 and CDR2: SGHTA, FQGNSA. The protocol was immunoSEQ multiplex PCR, while the TCRdb copy is restricted to in-frame clones and leaves out a portion. This sample has approximately 140,000 clones; around 86% occur once, and the top ten carry about 5%. This specimen consisted of peripheral blood, obtained after recovery from COVID-19. V and J are TRBV7-2 and TRBJ2-5; weak D call: TRBD2 (6 bases). This receptor was identified in a human donor who had recovered from COVID-19. The chain's CDR3 is CASSLGTPRETQYF. In DNA form, the CDR3 reads TGTGCCAGCAGCCTGGGGACTCCGCGGGAGACCCAGTACTTC. Looking up the rest from reference TRBV7-2 and TRBJ2-5 gives the full variable domain: GAGVSQSPSNKVTEKGKDVELRCDPISGHTALYWYRQSLGQGLEFLIYFQGNSAPDKSGLPSDRFSAERTGGSVSTLTIQRTQQEDSAVYLCASSLGTPRETQYFGPGTRLLVL.